This TCR beta chain comes out of a study of T cells in Graves' hyperthyroidism and ophthalmopathy (dated by TCRdb to the late 2010s). As for the study more broadly: Peripheral blood was collected at initial diagnosis, before any treatment. A discovery cohort of about 100 patients, 43 with Graves' ophthalmopathy and about 60 with stable Graves' hyperthyroidism, was used to find distinguishing TCR V-J signatures. Prospective prediction of ophthalmopathy was tested in an independent validation cohort consisting of under 20 hyperthyroidism patients and approximately 16 patients who later progressed to ophthalmopathy. The roughly 90 discovery patients were divided at random into training and test sets in a 7:3 ratio. Thyroid tissue and blood T-cell repertoires from over 5 Graves' hyperthyroidism patients were also compared in the study. After blood sampling, hyperthyroidism patients were treated with methimazole at a starting dose of 30 mg daily, and ophthalmopathy patients were treated with high-dose intravenous methylprednisolone. The paper describes TCR Vbeta CDR3 sequencing of 135 peripheral blood samples, made up of 43 ophthalmopathy patients, around 78 hyperthyroidism patients and 17 progressor patients. Broad study findings and their caveats: In validation, progression to ophthalmopathy was predicted by the model with around 71% sensitivity and 72% to 85% specificity, a median of about 6.8 months before onset. Most expanded thyroid clonotypes (frequency above 0.001) were also detected in blood, suggesting blood repertoires may reflect thyroid immune responses. Sample size was not statistically predetermined, and investigators were not blinded to group allocation. In cross-validation, a model built on a 13 V-J signature told ophthalmopathy apart from stable hyperthyroidism with 87.88% sensitivity and roughly 81% specificity, and in testing the same model reached 80%/75%.

TCR beta CDR3 regions were amplified from RNA transcripts. For the first round of RT-PCR on the TCR CDR3, the HTBI primer set was used together with the Qiagen OneStep RT-PCR kit. A second multiplex PCR round built the libraries, followed by size selection and purification. Libraries were sequenced paired-end with 100 bp reads on an Illumina HiSeq2000. Regarding the original processing steps: SOAPnuke was used to process the raw data, with reads discarded if the reads contained adapters or uncalled bases, had a mean Phred below 15, or lacked an exact constant-primer or identifier match. High-quality paired reads were merged with COPE v1.2.5, and unique nucleotide sequences were defined as clonotypes. MiTCR v1.1 was used to align clonotypes to the IMGT TRBV, TRBD and TRBJ reference segments. The analysis included only V-J combinations with a frequency above 0.0001, which together covered around 99% of the repertoires. A TCS score was defined as the ratio between F50 (clonal expansion) and ExV (chaos), using BLOSUM62-based TCRdist between CDR3 peptides within each V-J. Welch's t-statistics and random forest reduced fewer than 600 V-J features to 10 to 15, which were used in a naive Bayes classifier (R e1071). Through fastp at Q25 and MiXCR, TCRdb rebuilt clones from the public reads, retaining in-frame beta chains. Each entry merges the rows of one CDR3 protein and shows their most common DNA and genes. TCRdb, not the original authors, processed these V and J calls. Across this sample there are 500,000 to 600,000 distinct CDR3 sequences, with over 15% seen only once. The ten largest clonotypes hold about 17% of the sample.

Stable Graves' hyperthyroidism was defined as no progression to ophthalmopathy during 18 months of follow-up. Hyperthyroidism patients were newly diagnosed, had a disease duration of under 2 months, and were aged 18 to 65 years. Exclusion was applied to patients with uncontrolled infections, other autoimmune diseases, pregnancy or lactation. Diagnoses were established on the basis of clinical symptoms, serum thyroxine and TRAb, thyroid ultrasound, and orbital computed tomography. Ficoll-Paque density gradient centrifugation was used to isolate PBMCs from approximately 10 ml of fresh peripheral blood. Total RNA was extracted using Trizol reagent, and RNA quality was assessed on an Agilent 2100 Bioanalyzer. This clonotype was observed many times. Its binding antigen is unknown. No base quality values were provided; no much bigger clone lies one nucleotide off. As encoded in the germline V gene, CDR1 is LGHNT while CDR2 is FRNRAP. Measured from the cysteine to the phenylalanine, the CDR3 is 16 residues long. The entry retains the CDR3 DNA only, 48 bases that are in frame from base 1. Germline trimming amounts to 0 bases on V and 7 bases on J, with 6 as the count of junction bases outside the gene matches.

This receptor was obtained from a woman under 30 with Graves' hyperthyroidism. The sequence is built from TRBV12-5 and TRBJ2-1, with 10 junctional bases fitting TRBD2. Sequenced material: blood. The CDR3 here reads CASGLVGSGGVNEQFF. The bases are TGTGCTAGTGGTTTGGTAGGGAGCGGGGGGGTGAATGAGCAGTTCTTC.